Below are 21 T cell receptor beta chains sequenced from a single sample in a study of vaccination and CD4 T cells after COVID-19. The Oncomine TCR Beta short-read assay sequenced DNA from cultured CD4+ T cells. MiXCR, applied by TCRdb to the PCR reads, yields one record per CDR3 protein. Among around 3,300 distinct CDR3 sequences listed, about 70% were seen once. Treatment here: roughly 10-day PBMC culture with coronavirus spike peptide pools or control peptides (ViraFEST assay). Which antigens these TCRs recognize remains unknown. The sample comprised CD4+ T cells from blood, cultured in vitro. The source of these receptors is a human donor who had recovered from COVID-19.

This chain connects TRBV28 to TRBJ2-6; D is ambiguous. This CDR3 contains 18 residues. V was shortened by 3 bases and J by 4 bases, with 19 bases between the two germline ends. Looked up from germline, CDR1 is MDHEN and CDR2 is SYDVKM. The CDR3 region has the DNA TGTGCCAGCAGTTTCTTTTTCTCGCCCCGCACCGGGGCCAACGTCCTGACTTTC. Amino acids: CASSFFFSPRTGANVLTF.

The chain uses TRBV5-4 and TRBJ2-7; the match to TRBD2 covers 9 bases. This CDR3 contains 16 residues. Germline-derived CDR1 and CDR2 are SGHNT and YYREEE (reference sequence). V lost 4 bases to trimming and J lost 5 bases; unmatched junction nucleotides: 13. In DNA form, the CDR3 reads TGTGCCAGCAGCCCGCCCCCGGGACTAGCACGCGACGAGCAGTACTTC. This codes for CASSPPPGLARDEQYF. The full variable domain, its missing parts supplied by reference TRBV5-4 and TRBJ2-7, is ETGVTQSPTHLIKTRGQQVTLRCSSQSGHNTVSWYQQALGQGPQFIFQYYREEENGRGNFPPRFSGLQFPNYSSELNVNALELDDSALYLCASSPPPGLARDEQYFGPGTRLTVT.

This chain connects TRBV5-4 to TRBJ1-6; D remains unclear. The CDR3 spans 16 residues. The germline V and J ends were trimmed by 0 bases and 0 bases, with 7 bases remaining between them. Germline V gene lookup returns CDR1 SGHNT and CDR2 YYREEE (reference sequence). For the CDR3, the DNA is TGTGCCAGCAGCTTGGATCCGTTCTCCTATAATTCACCCCTCCACTTT. Its protein product is CASSLDPFSYNSPLHF.

Worth noting for this clonotype: Since a much larger clone is just one base distant, this may be a read error. The V gene is TRBV7-6, the J gene TRBJ1-5; D not certain. Looked up from germline, CDR1 is SGHVS and CDR2 is FNYEAQ. The CDR3 is 16 residues long. V was pared by 4 bases and J by 4 bases, with 17 bases between. Written as DNA, the CDR3 is TGTGCCAGCAGCTCTGCGAAACGGGGTTGGAATCAGCCCCAGCATTTT. This encodes CASSSAKRGWNQPQHF.

The V gene is TRBV27, the J gene TRBJ1-5; D is unresolved. The length of the CDR3 is 20 residues. From germline, CDR1 is MNHEY and CDR2 SMNVEV (reference sequence). The V end lost 1 base, the J end lost 0 bases, and 22 bases lay between the germline ends. As DNA, the CDR3 is TGTGCCAGCAGTTTATTCGTGCAGAGTATTGGACTGTATAGCAATCAGCCCCAGCATTTT. Its translation is CASSLFVQSIGLYSNQPQHF.

The J gene is TRBJ1-2, the V gene TRBV7-9, with TRBD1 identical over 12 bases. The ends lost 6 bases at V and 2 bases at J; junction bases unmatched: 4. The CDR3 spans 15 residues. The germline V gene encodes CDR1 SEHNR and CDR2 FQNEAQ (reference sequence). CDR3 loop: CASRKGTGGNYGYTF. The CDR3 DNA follows: TGTGCCAGCAGAAAGGGGACAGGGGGCAACTATGGCTACACCTTC.

This chain connects TRBV19 to TRBJ1-2; 8 bases align to TRBD1. The CDR3 is 13 amino acids. Germline CDR1 is LNHDA and CDR2 is SQIVND (reference sequence). The ends lost 10 bases at V and 4 bases at J; junction bases unmatched: 8. The CDR3 loop is CATSTGAAYGYTF. In DNA, the CDR3 is TGTGCCACCTCGACAGGGGCGGCCTATGGCTACACCTTC.

In this sample, this clonotype turned up once. The CDR3 region has the DNA TGCAGTGCTAGAGGGGGGGCGTCCTATAATTCACCCCTCCACTTT. Protein product: CSARGGASYNSPLHF. The gene calls are TRBV20-1 and TRBJ1-6; a possible D gene is TRBD1 (6 bases). Trimming cost V 1 base and J 1 base, with 8 bases left between them. CDR3 length: 15 amino acids. Germline V CDR1 and CDR2: DFQATT, SNEGSKA (reference sequence).

The chain employs TRBV7-9 and TRBJ1-5, with 9 bases identical to TRBD1. There are 15 residues in the CDR3. With 5 bases clipped from V and 2 bases from J, the junction kept 4 bases outside the gene matches. Germline lookup yields CDR1 SEHNR and CDR2 FQNEAQ (reference sequence). CDR3 sequence (DNA): TGTGCCAGCAGCCACACAGGGGGCGGCAATCAGCCCCAGCATTTT. Its protein product is CASSHTGGGNQPQHF.

This clonotype was recorded only once. The chain combines TRBV20-1 with TRBJ1-5; D may be TRBD1 (6 bases). Per germline, CDR1 DFQATT and CDR2 SNEGSKA (reference sequence). Deletions cut 0 bases from V and 1 base from J, with 16 bases between. The CDR3 spans 17 residues. DNA of the CDR3: TGCAGTGCTAGAGACTTCACAGGGACTAGAAGCAATCAGCCCCAGCATTTT. Residues: CSARDFTGTRSNQPQHF.

The V and J genes are TRBV20-1 and TRBJ2-7; perhaps TRBD1 as D (6 bases). Germline V gives CDR1 DFQATT, CDR2 SNEGSKA (reference sequence). The CDR3 extends over 13 amino acids. The germline V and J ends were trimmed by 5 bases and 3 bases, with 14 bases remaining between them. The CDR3 DNA is TGCAGTGCTCCATCGGACAGAATCTACGAGCAGTACTTC. This sequence encodes CSAPSDRIYEQYF.

V usage is TRBV2 and J usage is TRBJ1-1; D is perhaps TRBD1 (5 bases). This CDR3 has 12 residues. V was trimmed by 7 bases and J by 11 bases, leaving 17 bases between them. Germline values: CDR1 SNHLY, CDR2 FYNNEI. The CDR3 DNA reads as TGTGCCAGCATACTGGAGGGGCCTTTGGCTTTCTTT. Translating gives CASILEGPLAFF. Based on the CDR3 plus reference TRBV2 and TRBJ1-1, the full variable domain is EPEVTQTPSHQVTQMGQEVILRCVPISNHLYFYWYRQILGQKVEFLVSFYNNEISEKSEIFDDQFSVERPDGSNFTLKIRSTKLEDSAMYFCASILEGPLAFFGQGTRLTVV.

As concerns this clonotype: The junction and the germline gene differ at one end; a read error may be behind it. This rearrangement joins TRBV20-1 to TRBJ2-1, with no clear D. Germline loops: CDR1 DFQATT, CDR2 SNEGSKA (reference sequence). The CDR3 loop spans 12 amino acids. CDR3 coding DNA: TGCAGTGCTGGAAACTCCAACAATGAGCAGTTCTTC. This gives the protein CSAGNSNNEQFF.

The J gene is TRBJ1-1, the V gene TRBV6-5; weak D call: TRBD1 (5 bases). The CDR3 loop spans 15 amino acids. CDR1 MNHEY and CDR2 SVGAGI come from the germline V gene. V was trimmed by 2 bases and J by 1 base, leaving 11 bases between them. The CDR3 loop is CASSYGRVSNTEAFF. The CDR3 coding sequence is TGTGCCAGCAGTTACGGCAGGGTCTCGAACACTGAAGCTTTCTTT.

The chain is built from TRBV19 and TRBJ2-5, with D possibly being TRBD1 or TRBD2 (5 bases each). The CDR3 runs 14 residues. V gave up 6 bases and J gave up 0 bases, with 11 bases separating them. The germline V gene has CDR1 LNHDA and CDR2 SQIVND (reference sequence). The DNA for the CDR3 is TGTGCCAGTAGCAGGGACGGGTACCAAGAGACCCAGTACTTC. Translation gives CASSRDGYQETQYF.

On this clonotype itself: Its ends do not fully match the called genes, so a read error is possible. The V gene is TRBV7-9, the J gene TRBJ1-6; no clear D. The CDR3 is 13 amino acids. The germline V gene has CDR1 SEHNR and CDR2 FQNEAQ (reference sequence). The CDR3 nucleotides read TGTGCCAGCAGCTTAGCAGACATGACCGAAGTGTACTTT. Translated: CASSLADMTEVYF.

J is TRBJ1-2 and V is TRBV28; D gene uncertain. The CDR3 length is 13 residues. The germline V gene encodes CDR1 MDHEN and CDR2 SYDVKM. Trimming removed 5 bases at V and 3 bases at J, with 10 bases between. CDR3 sequence (DNA): TGTGCCAGCAGTCTCATAGGCGACTATGGCTACACCTTC. Protein: CASSLIGDYGYTF.

CDR3 sequence reads: CASSQQGWYTGELFF. CDR3 nucleotides: TGTGCCAGCAGCCAACAGGGTTGGTACACCGGGGAGCTGTTTTTT. The chain links TRBV7-3 to TRBJ2-2; possible D gene TRBD1, 6 bases. CDR3 size: 15 residues. V was cut by 5 bases and J by 3 bases, with 13 bases left in between. CDR1 and CDR2 (germline): SGHTA, FQGTGA.

This chain uses TRBV6-2 or TRBV6-3 with TRBJ1-5, with D possibly TRBD1 on 5 matching bases. Germline CDR1 MNHEY, CDR2 SVGEGT. V was clipped by 6 bases and J by 3 bases, with 12 bases between them. CDR3 length: 14 residues. The CDR3 DNA sequence: TGTGCCAGCAGGCCGACAGCGATCAATCAGCCCCAGCATTTT. This codes for CASRPTAINQPQHF.

This chain joins TRBV27 and TRBJ2-6, with 7 positions matching TRBD1. J gave up 0 bases and V 5 bases, and 7 bases lay outside the gene matches. This CDR3 is 17 amino acids long. From germline, CDR1 is MNHEY and CDR2 SMNVEV (reference sequence). CDR3: CASSPWTGSSGANVLTF. The CDR3 DNA reads as TGTGCCAGCAGTCCGTGGACAGGCTCCTCTGGGGCCAACGTCCTGACTTTC.

The rearrangement joins TRBV20-1 to TRBJ1-4; TRBD1 matches at 7 bases. CDR1 and CDR2 from the germline V gene are DFQATT and SNEGSKA (reference sequence). J was trimmed by 8 bases and V by 6 bases; bases with no gene match: 9. The CDR3 is 13 residues long. The CDR3 DNA reads TGCAGTGCGAGACAGGGCCTTTGGGAAAAACTGTTTTTT. Amino acid sequence: CSARQGLWEKLFF.